These 19 T cell receptor beta chains came from one sample sequenced in a study of long-term antiretroviral therapy in people with HIV. Researchers report immunoSEQ v3.0 was run at survey level. Sequenced by immunoSEQ multiplex PCR; TCRdb stores in-frame clones only, minus some. The sample contains about 18,000 clones, 85% to 95% of which appear only once. The sequencing here drew on unsorted PBMCs, taken approximately 11 years after starting antiretroviral therapy. The receptors originated from a young man with HIV.

The gene calls are TRBV12-1 and TRBJ2-7. TRBV12-1 is deemed a pseudogene. The CDR3 has 14 residues. CDR3 nucleotides: TGTGCCAGCAGCTTTGTTTCGCTCTCCTACGAGCAGTACGTC. Translation: CASSFVSLSYEQYV.

CDR3: CASSSFLGDLYEQYV. The CDR3 DNA reads TGTGCCAGCAGCTCCTTTCTCGGGGACTTATACGAGCAGTACGTC. This chain links TRBV7-9 with TRBJ2-7; weak D call: TRBD2 (6 bases). V lost 4 bases to trimming and J lost 4 bases, with 17 bases between them. Germline CDR1 reads SEHNR; CDR2 reads FQNEAQ (reference sequence). This CDR3 is 15 amino acids long.

This chain joins TRBV4-2 and TRBJ1-6; no definite D call. The V and J ends lost 1 base and 7 bases respectively, with 11 bases between them. Germline CDR1 and CDR2: LGHNA and YNFKEQ. The CDR3 runs to 15 residues. This CDR3 reads CASSQVPVENSPLHF. The CDR3, as DNA: TGTGCCAGCAGCCAAGTACCAGTGGAGAATTCACCCCTCCACTTT.

The V and J genes are TRBV6-5 and TRBJ2-2, with 7 positions matching TRBD2. CDR1 and CDR2 from the germline V gene are MNHEY and SVGAGI. There are 15 residues in the CDR3. V shed 5 bases and J 0 bases; nucleotides not matched to a gene: 3. The CDR3 coding sequence is TGTGCCAGCAGTACGGGACTACCGAACACCGGGGAGCTGTTTTTT. This translates into CASSTGLPNTGELFF.

This chain connects TRBV19 to TRBJ2-5; D call uncertain. Trimming left V 2 bases short and J 4 bases short, with 14 bases between. The germline CDR1 and CDR2 sequences are LNHDA and SQIVND (reference sequence). The CDR3 is made up of 15 amino acids. CDR3 protein: CASSISMQVGETQYF. DNA of the CDR3: TGTGCCAGTAGTATAAGCATGCAGGTTGGAGAGACCCAGTACTTC. Full variable domain (remainder filled in from reference TRBV19 and TRBJ2-5): DGGITQSPKYLFRKEGQNVTLSCEQNLNHDAMYWYRQDPGQGLRLIYYSQIVNDFQKGDIAEGYSVSREKKESFPLTVTSAQKNPTAFYLCASSISMQVGETQYFGPGTRLLVL.

The chain uses TRBV10-2 and TRBJ2-7, with 9 bases identical to TRBD1. Germline V gene sequence: CDR1 WSHSY, CDR2 SAAADI. With V trimmed by 7 bases and J by 3 bases, 1 base remained unmatched. This CDR3 contains 12 residues. In DNA form, the CDR3 reads TGCGCCAGCACGGGACAGGGCTACGAGCAGTACTTC. Encoded protein: CASTGQGYEQYF.

V and J are TRBV2 and TRBJ2-3, with no clear D. The CDR3 covers 15 residues. V lost 5 bases to trimming and J lost 0 bases, with 12 bases between them. The germline gives CDR1 SNHLY, CDR2 FYNNEI. The CDR3 is CASSPDVPSTDTQYF. DNA of the CDR3: TGTGCCAGCAGTCCGGACGTTCCTAGCACAGATACGCAGTATTTT.

J is TRBJ2-2 and V is TRBV28; tentatively, D is TRBD1 (6 bases). The CDR3 has 15 residues. The germline gives CDR1 MDHEN, CDR2 SYDVKM. The germline V and J ends were trimmed by 6 bases and 1 base, with 12 bases remaining between them. In nucleotides, the CDR3 is TGTGCCAGCAGGGAAAGGGACAAGAACACCGGGGAGCTGTTTTTT. It translates to CASRERDKNTGELFF.

This clone has only one observation. The chain employs TRBV28 and TRBJ2-5; 7 bases agree with TRBD1. The CDR3 loop spans 14 amino acids. Germline loops: CDR1 MDHEN, CDR2 SYDVKM. Germline trimming cut 11 bases from V and 1 base from J; bases unmatched to any gene: 10. CDR3 loop: CAVTGRVGQETQYF. The CDR3 DNA is TGTGCCGTGACAGGGAGAGTTGGCCAAGAGACCCAGTACTTC.

V is TRBV6-1 and J is TRBJ1-1, with D uncertain. CDR1 is MNHNS and CDR2 is SASEGT in the germline V gene. The CDR3 is 14 residues long. The V gene lost 8 bases and the J gene lost 1 base, with 14 bases spanning the gap. In nucleotides, the CDR3 is TGTGCCAGCCTTCTTCAAATCGCGAACACTGAAGCTTTCTTT. Its protein is CASLLQIANTEAFF.

The genes are TRBV2 and TRBJ1-2; D not resolved. Germline V lookup: CDR1 SNHLY, CDR2 FYNNEI. The V end was cut by 7 bases, the J end by 0 bases, with 6 bases between. The CDR3 totals 12 residues. The CDR3 region is CASTRANYGYTF. CDR3 sequence (DNA): TGTGCCAGCACGCGTGCTAACTATGGCTACACCTTC.

The rearrangement uses TRBV2 and TRBJ2-4; D is undetermined. CDR1 is SNHLY, CDR2 FYNNEI, per germline. The CDR3 consists of 15 residues. The V end lost 8 bases, the J end lost 1 base, and 15 bases lay between the germline ends. The CDR3, as DNA: TGTGCCAGCGCAGCCTGGATTGATGCCAAAAACATTCAGTACTTC. This codes for CASAAWIDAKNIQYF.

The chain is built from TRBV21-1 and TRBJ2-6. TRBV21-1 is a documented pseudogene. This CDR3 region has 18 residues. In DNA form, the CDR3 reads TGTGCCAGCAGCAAAAAAAAACAGACGCGGCCTGGGGCCAACGTCCTGACTTTC. It encodes CASSKKKQTRPGANVLTF.

This clone was seen only once. The genes are TRBV5-1 and TRBJ1-6, with no clear D. Germline CDR1 reads SGHRS; CDR2 reads YFSETQ. V was cut by 5 bases and J by 7 bases, with 13 bases left in between. The CDR3 is made up of 14 amino acids. CDR3 residues: CASSPTAANSPLHF. The CDR3 DNA reads TGCGCCAGCAGTCCAACAGCAGCCAATTCACCCCTCCACTTT.

V is TRBV5-5 and J is TRBJ1-4; 7 bases are shared with TRBD1. The V gene's germline CDR1 is SGHKS and CDR2 YYEKEE (reference sequence). V trimming: 5 bases; J trimming: 8 bases; junction bases outside the gene matches: 6. The CDR3 is 13 residues long. CDR3 sequence: CASSWGTAEKLFF. In nucleotides, the CDR3 is TGTGCCAGCAGTTGGGGGACAGCGGAAAAACTGTTTTTT.

The chain couples TRBV28 to TRBJ2-1; tentatively, D is TRBD1 or TRBD2 (5 bases each). The germline V and J ends were trimmed by 6 bases and 9 bases, with 18 bases remaining between them. Germline values: CDR1 MDHEN, CDR2 SYDVKM. The CDR3 consists of 14 residues. The CDR3 DNA is TGTGCCAGCAGCGGGTGGGAGCGAGGGACTGAGCAGTTCTTC. The encoded protein is CASSGWERGTEQFF.

The chain links TRBV11-2 to TRBJ1-1, with D tentatively TRBD1 (6 bases). The CDR3 runs 14 residues. The V end was cut by 0 bases, the J end by 4 bases, with 9 bases between. Germline lookup yields CDR1 SGHAT and CDR2 FQNNGV. CDR3 sequence: CASSLDSGATEAFF. The DNA for the CDR3 is TGTGCCAGCAGCTTAGATTCGGGGGCCACTGAAGCTTTCTTT.

The rearrangement uses TRBV6-1 and TRBJ2-3, with TRBD2 matching over 12 bases. CDR1 is MNHNS and CDR2 is SASEGT in the germline V gene. After removal of 3 bases from V and 5 bases from J, the junction contained 12 bases not matched to a gene. The CDR3 contains 18 residues. This CDR3 reads CASSEVLAGGANGDTQYF. CDR3 sequence (DNA): TGTGCCAGCAGTGAGGTGCTAGCGGGGGGGGCTAACGGAGATACGCAGTATTTT.

The gene calls are TRBV7-9 and TRBJ1-1; D possibly corresponds to TRBD1 (5 bases). This CDR3 region has 16 residues. Trimming removed 4 bases from V and 1 base from J, with 16 bases in between. Per the germline V gene, CDR1 is SEHNR and CDR2 is FQNEAQ (reference sequence). DNA for the CDR3: TGTGCCAGCAGCTCCGATAGGGGCGGGGGGAACACTGAAGCTTTCTTT. Translating it yields CASSSDRGGGNTEAFF.